A selection of T cell receptor beta chains follows, all from one sample in a study of T-cell memory formation after mild COVID-19. TCRdb passed the 5' RACE reads through MiXCR, listing each CDR3 protein once. Of just under 350,000 distinct CDR3 sequences listed, about an eighth are singletons. Sample: PBMCs or a T cell subset sorted from them (not recorded which). These receptors all come from a man younger than 30 who had mild COVID-19 (a few samples of this study predate the infection). Cell type and time point are not known. Both conserved end residues are part of each CDR3. The D gene is left open where the match is weak. Clone size is given for some rows only: seen once, a few or many times, or a class if the clone is expanded.

TRBJ1-5	TRBV2	-	-	TGTGCCAGCAGTGAAGCGATCGCCTGGCCCCAGCATTTT	CASSEAIAWPQHF
TRBJ1-1	TRBV7-2	-	many	TGTGCCAGCTCCCGGGGGCAGAACACTGAAGCTTTCTTT	CASSRGQNTEAFF
TRBJ2-2	TRBV20-1	TRBD1	-	TGCAGTGCTAGATTGGGACAGGGGGGATACACCGGGGAGCTGTTTTTT	CSARLGQGGYTGELFF
TRBJ1-4	TRBV5-1	TRBD1	few	TGCGCCAGCAGCTGGGGACAGGGGAAGGGTTGGCTGTTTTTT	CASSWGQGKGWLFF
TRBJ1-1	TRBV20-1	TRBD1	many	TGCAGTGCTAGGGGAGATCAGGGGGATACTGAAGCTTTCTTT	CSARGDQGDTEAFF
TRBJ2-7	TRBV20-1	-	few	TGCAGTGCTAGGTCGGGGTCATACTCCTACGAGCAGTACTTC	CSARSGSYSYEQYF
TRBJ1-6	TRBV5-1	-	-	TGCGCCAGCAGCTCCGAGGTGGCTTCACCCCTCCACTTT	CASSSEVASPLHF
TRBJ2-1	TRBV3-1	-	-	TGTGCCAGCAGCCAAGCTTTCGATGAGCAGTTCTTC	CASSQAFDEQFF
TRBJ1-1	TRBV11-2	TRBD1	once	TGTGCCAGCAGCTCCTATACAGGGGGGACTGAAGCTTTCTTT	CASSSYTGGTEAFF
TRBJ1-6	TRBV5-1	-	-	TGCGCCAGCAGCTTGGGACCGGCGGATCCCCTCCACTTT	CASSLGPADPLHF
TRBJ1-2	TRBV18	-	many	TGTGCCAGCTCCCCCCCGGACAGCTATGGCTACACCTTC	CASSPPDSYGYTF
TRBJ1-6	TRBV13	-	few	TGTGCCAGCAGCTTAGCGCCGGGCATGGTGGATTCACCCCTCCACTTT	CASSLAPGMVDSPLHF
TRBJ1-6	TRBV7-9	TRBD1	-	TGTGCCAGCAGCCCCCTGAGGCTGACAGGGAAATCACCCCTCCACTTT	CASSPLRLTGKSPLHF
TRBJ1-3	TRBV12-3/TRBV12-4	-	few	TGTGCCAGCAGCGACGCAGTTCTCTCTGGAAACACCATATATTTT	CASSDAVLSGNTIYF
TRBJ1-4	TRBV7-2	-	few	TGTGCCAGCAGCTTATATGAGCCAGGGATCTCCGAAAAACTGTTTTTT	CASSLYEPGISEKLFF
TRBJ1-2	TRBV6-5	-	-	TGTGCCAGCAGTTACTCGTCCATGCCCGTCCGTGGCTACACCTTC	CASSYSSMPVRGYTF
TRBJ2-7	TRBV7-6	-	few	TGTGCCAGCAGCCAGACAGGTTTCGAGCAGTACTTC	CASSQTGFEQYF
TRBJ2-7	TRBV7-2	-	-	TGTGCCAGCAGTTTAGTAGCGGATAGCTCCTACGAGCAGTACTTC	CASSLVADSSYEQYF
TRBJ1-4	TRBV12-3/TRBV12-4	-	-	TGTGCCAGCAGTCTACAGGTCCCGACTGAAAAACTGTTTTTT	CASSLQVPTEKLFF
TRBJ1-2	TRBV7-9	TRBD1	few	TGTGCCAGCAGTTCTCGACAGGGGGCGGGCTATGGCTACACCTTC	CASSSRQGAGYGYTF
TRBJ2-1	TRBV7-7	-	-	TGTGCCAGCAGCTTAGCCCCAGCCGATGAGCAGTTCTTC	CASSLAPADEQFF
TRBJ2-1	TRBV29-1	-	few	TGCAGCGATATTGACACGTTCTACAATGAGCAGTTCTTC	CSDIDTFYNEQFF
TRBJ1-2	TRBV7-6	-	-	TGTGCCAGCAGCTCCAATTCCGGGTCCTTAAACCCATATGGCTACACCTTC	CASSSNSGSLNPYGYTF
TRBJ2-5	TRBV27	TRBD1	many	TGTGCCAGCAGTACCAGGGGGCGGGAGACCCAGTACTTC	CASSTRGRETQYF
TRBJ2-6	TRBV4-3	-	few	TGCGCCAGCAGCCAAGTCCTCTCCACTGGGGCCAACGTCCTGACTTTC	CASSQVLSTGANVLTF
TRBJ2-1	TRBV7-2	-	-	TGTGCCAGCAGCTTTAGAGGGACATGGAGCTCCTACAATGAGCAGTTCTTC	CASSFRGTWSSYNEQFF